This T cell receptor beta chain derives from a study of blood T cell repertoires in COVID-19. Sequencing was performed with immunoSEQ multiplex PCR; in TCRdb, only in-frame clones are kept and a portion is missing. The sample has a few hundred thousand clones, approximately 84% seen once. The TCR was taken from a man between 35 and 55 years old with active or convalescent COVID-19. The sequenced material came from peripheral blood.

In DNA form, the CDR3 reads TGTGCCAGCAGCCCCAGGGACAGTTCTAACTATGGCTACACCTTC. Translation gives CASSPRDSSNYGYTF. The genes are TRBV3-1 (or the pseudogene TRBV3-2) and TRBJ1-2; 7 positions agree with TRBD1. V lost 4 bases to trimming and J lost 0 bases; unmatched junction nucleotides: 5. The germline CDR1 and CDR2 sequences are LGHDT and YNNKEL (reference sequence). There are 15 residues in the CDR3.